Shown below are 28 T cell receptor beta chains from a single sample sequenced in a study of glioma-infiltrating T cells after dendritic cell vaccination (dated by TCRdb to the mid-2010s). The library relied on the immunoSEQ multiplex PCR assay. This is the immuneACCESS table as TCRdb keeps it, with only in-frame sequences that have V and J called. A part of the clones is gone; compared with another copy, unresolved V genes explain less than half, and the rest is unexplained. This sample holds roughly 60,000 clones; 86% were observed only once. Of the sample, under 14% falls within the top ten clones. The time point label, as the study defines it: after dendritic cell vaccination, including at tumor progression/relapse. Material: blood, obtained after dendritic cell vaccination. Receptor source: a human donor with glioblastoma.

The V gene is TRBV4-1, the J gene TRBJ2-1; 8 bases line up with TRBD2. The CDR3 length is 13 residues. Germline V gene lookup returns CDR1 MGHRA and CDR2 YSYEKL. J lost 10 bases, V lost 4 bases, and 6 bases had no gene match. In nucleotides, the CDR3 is TGCGCCAGCAGCCCTCCCCGGGGGGGGGAGCAGTTCTTC. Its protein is CASSPPRGGEQFF.

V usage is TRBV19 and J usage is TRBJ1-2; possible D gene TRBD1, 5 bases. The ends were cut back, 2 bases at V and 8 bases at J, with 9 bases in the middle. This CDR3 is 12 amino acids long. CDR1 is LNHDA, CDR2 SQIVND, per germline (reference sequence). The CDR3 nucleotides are TGTGCCAGTAGTATATCCGGGGGAGGCTACACCTTC. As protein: CASSISGGGYTF.

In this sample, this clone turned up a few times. The CDR3, as DNA: TGTGCCAGCAGTGAACCGGGGGTGAAAAACATTCAGTACTTC. It codes for CASSEPGVKNIQYF. The chain employs TRBV25-1 and TRBJ2-4; maybe TRBD2 (6 bases). Trimming removed 2 bases from V and 4 bases from J, with 9 bases in between. The CDR3 consists of 14 residues. CDR1 is MGHDK and CDR2 is SYGVNS in the germline V gene.

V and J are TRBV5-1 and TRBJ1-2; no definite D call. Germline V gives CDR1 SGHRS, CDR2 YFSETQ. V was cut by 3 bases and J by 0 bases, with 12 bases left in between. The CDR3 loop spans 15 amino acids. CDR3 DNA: TGCGCCAGCAGCTCGGAGGGCGTTGCTAACTATGGCTACACCTTC. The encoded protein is CASSSEGVANYGYTF.

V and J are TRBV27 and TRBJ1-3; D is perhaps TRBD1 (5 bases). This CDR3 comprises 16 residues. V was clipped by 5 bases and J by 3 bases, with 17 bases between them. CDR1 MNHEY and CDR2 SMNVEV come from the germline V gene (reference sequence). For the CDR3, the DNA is TGTGCCAGCAGTCTAGAAAGGCCCAGGGATGGAAACACCATATATTTT. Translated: CASSLERPRDGNTIYF.

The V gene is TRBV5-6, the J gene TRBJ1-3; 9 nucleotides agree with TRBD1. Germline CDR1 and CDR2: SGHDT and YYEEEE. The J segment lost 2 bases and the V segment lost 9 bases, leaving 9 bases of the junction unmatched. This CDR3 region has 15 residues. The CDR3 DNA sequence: TGTGCCACCCAAGCCGGGACAGGGACTGGAAACACCATATATTTT. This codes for CATQAGTGTGNTIYF.

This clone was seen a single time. This chain's CDR3 is CASSLSGLAGEYEQYF. CDR3 DNA sequence: TGTGCCAGCAGTTTATCTGGACTAGCGGGGGAATACGAGCAGTACTTC. The chain uses TRBV27 and TRBJ2-7, with TRBD2 matching 13 bases. V gave up 0 bases and J gave up 4 bases; unmatched junction bases: 3. This CDR3 region has 16 residues. Germline values: CDR1 MNHEY, CDR2 SMNVEV (reference sequence).

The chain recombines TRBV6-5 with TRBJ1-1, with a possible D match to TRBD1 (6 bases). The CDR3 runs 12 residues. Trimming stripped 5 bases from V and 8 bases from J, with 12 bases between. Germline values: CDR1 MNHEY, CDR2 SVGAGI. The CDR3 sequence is CASSPQGREAFF. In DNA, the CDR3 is TGTGCCAGCAGTCCACAGGGTCGCGAAGCTTTCTTT.

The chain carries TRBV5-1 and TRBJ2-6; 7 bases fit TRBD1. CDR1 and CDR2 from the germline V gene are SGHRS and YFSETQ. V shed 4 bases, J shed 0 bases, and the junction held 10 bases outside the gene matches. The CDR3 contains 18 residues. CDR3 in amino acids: CASSMNRGLSSGANVLTF. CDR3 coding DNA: TGCGCCAGCAGCATGAACAGGGGCCTGAGCTCTGGGGCCAACGTCCTGACTTTC.

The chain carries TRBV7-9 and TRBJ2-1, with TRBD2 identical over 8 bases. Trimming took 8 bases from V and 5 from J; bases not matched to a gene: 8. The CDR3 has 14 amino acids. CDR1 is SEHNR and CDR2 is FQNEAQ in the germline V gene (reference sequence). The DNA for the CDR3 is TGTGCCAGCGGCGTAACTAGCGGTAACAATGAGCAGTTCTTC. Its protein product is CASGVTSGNNEQFF. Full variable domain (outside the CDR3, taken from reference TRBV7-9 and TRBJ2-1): DTGVSQNPRHKITKRGQNVTFRCDPISEHNRLYWYRQTLGQGPEFLTYFQNEAQLEKSRLLSDRFSAERPKGSFSTLEIQRTEQGDSAMYLCASGVTSGNNEQFFGPGTRLTVL.

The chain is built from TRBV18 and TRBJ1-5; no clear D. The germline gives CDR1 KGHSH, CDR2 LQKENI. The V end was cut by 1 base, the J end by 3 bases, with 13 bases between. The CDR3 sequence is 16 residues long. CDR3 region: CASSPRNPEPNQPQHF. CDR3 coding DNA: TGTGCCAGCTCACCACGAAACCCTGAGCCCAATCAGCCCCAGCATTTT.

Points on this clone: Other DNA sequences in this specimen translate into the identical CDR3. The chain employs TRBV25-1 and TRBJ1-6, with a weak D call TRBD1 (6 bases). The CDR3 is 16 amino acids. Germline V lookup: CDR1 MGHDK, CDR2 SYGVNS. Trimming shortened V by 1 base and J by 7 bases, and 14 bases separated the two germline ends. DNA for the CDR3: TGTGCCAGCAGTGAATCGGGCACAGGGCGAAATTCACCCCTCCACTTT. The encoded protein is CASSESGTGRNSPLHF.

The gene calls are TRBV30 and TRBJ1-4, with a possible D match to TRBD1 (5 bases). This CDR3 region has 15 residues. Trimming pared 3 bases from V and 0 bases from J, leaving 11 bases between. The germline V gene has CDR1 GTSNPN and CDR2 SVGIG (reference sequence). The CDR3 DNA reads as TGTGCCTGGAGCCGCGGGGCAGCAACTAATGAAAAACTGTTTTTT. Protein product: CAWSRGAATNEKLFF.

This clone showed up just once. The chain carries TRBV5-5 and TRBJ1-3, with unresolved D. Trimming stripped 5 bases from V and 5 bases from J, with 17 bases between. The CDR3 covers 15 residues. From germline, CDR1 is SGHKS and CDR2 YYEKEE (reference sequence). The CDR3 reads CASRPTLRERNTIYF. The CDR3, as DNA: TGTGCCAGCAGACCGACCCTGAGGGAACGAAACACCATATATTTT.

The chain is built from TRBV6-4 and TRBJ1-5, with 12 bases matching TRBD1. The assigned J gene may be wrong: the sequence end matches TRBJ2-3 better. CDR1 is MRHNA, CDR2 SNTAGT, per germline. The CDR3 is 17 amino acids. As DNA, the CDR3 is TGTGCCAGCAGCCGGGACAGGGGGCGAGGGGATCTTCAGCCCCAGTATTTT. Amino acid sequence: CASSRDRGRGDLQPQYF.

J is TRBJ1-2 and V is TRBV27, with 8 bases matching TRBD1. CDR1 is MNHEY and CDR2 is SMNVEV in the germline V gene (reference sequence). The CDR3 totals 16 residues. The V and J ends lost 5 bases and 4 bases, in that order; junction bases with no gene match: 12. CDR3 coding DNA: TGTGCCAGCAGTCTAACTACAGGGGGAGTCGGCTATGGCTACACCTTC. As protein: CASSLTTGGVGYGYTF.

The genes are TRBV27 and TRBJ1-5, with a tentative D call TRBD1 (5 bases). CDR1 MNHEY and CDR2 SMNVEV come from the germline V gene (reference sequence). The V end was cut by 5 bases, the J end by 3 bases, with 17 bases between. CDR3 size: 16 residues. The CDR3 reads CASSPRGDSNNQPQHF. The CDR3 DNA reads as TGTGCCAGCAGTCCTCGGGGGGACTCGAACAATCAGCCCCAGCATTTT.

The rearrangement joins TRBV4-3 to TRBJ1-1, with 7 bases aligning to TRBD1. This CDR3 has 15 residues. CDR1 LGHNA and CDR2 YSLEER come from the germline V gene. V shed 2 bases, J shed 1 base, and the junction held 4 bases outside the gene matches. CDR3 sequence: CASSQWDSENTEAFF. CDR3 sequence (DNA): TGCGCCAGCAGCCAATGGGACAGCGAGAACACTGAAGCTTTCTTT.

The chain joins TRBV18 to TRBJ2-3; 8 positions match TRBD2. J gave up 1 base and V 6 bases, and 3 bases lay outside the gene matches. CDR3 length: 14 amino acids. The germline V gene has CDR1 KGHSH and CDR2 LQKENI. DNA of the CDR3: TGTGCCAGCTCGAGAGCGGGGGGCACAGATACGCAGTATTTT. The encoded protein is CASSRAGGTDTQYF. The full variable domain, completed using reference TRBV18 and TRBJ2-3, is NAGVMQNPRHLVRRRGQEARLRCSPMKGHSHVYWYRQLPEEGLKFMVYLQKENIIDESGMPKERFSAEFPKEGPSILRIQQVVRGDSAAYFCASSRAGGTDTQYFGPGTRLTVL.

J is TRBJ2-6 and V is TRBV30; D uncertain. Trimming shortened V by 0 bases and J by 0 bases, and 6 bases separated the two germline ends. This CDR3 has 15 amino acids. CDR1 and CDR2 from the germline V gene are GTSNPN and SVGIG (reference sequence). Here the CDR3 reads CAWSVVGSGANVLTF. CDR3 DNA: TGTGCCTGGAGTGTAGTCGGCTCTGGGGCCAACGTCCTGACTTTC.

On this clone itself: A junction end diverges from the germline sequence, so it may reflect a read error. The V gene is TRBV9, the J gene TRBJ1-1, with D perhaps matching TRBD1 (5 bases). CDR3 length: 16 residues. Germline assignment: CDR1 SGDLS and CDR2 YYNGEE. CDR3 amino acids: CASSVDSRGRNSEAFF. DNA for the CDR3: TGTGCCAGCAGCGTAGACAGTAGGGGCAGGAACTCTGAAGCTTTCTTT.

DNA of the CDR3: TGTGCTAGTGCCGCAGGGGTAGGGGAGACCCAGTACTTC. It encodes CASAAGVGETQYF. The chain recombines TRBV12-5 with TRBJ2-5; a weak D match, TRBD1 (6 bases). CDR3 length: 13 amino acids. Deletions cut 7 bases from V and 5 bases from J, with 14 bases between. The germline CDR1 and CDR2 sequences are LGHNT and FRNRAP. Full variable domain (outside the CDR3, taken from reference TRBV12-5 and TRBJ2-5): DARVTQTPRHKVTEMGQEVTMRCQPILGHNTVFWYRQTMMQGLELLAYFRNRAPLDDSGMPKDRFSAEMPDATLATLKIQPSEPRDSAVYFCASAAGVGETQYFGPGTRLLVL.

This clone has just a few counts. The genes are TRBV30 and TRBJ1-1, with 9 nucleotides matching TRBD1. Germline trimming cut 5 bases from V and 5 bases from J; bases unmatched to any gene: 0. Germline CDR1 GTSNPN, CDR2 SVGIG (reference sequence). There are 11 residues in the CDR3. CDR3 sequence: CAWGQGTEAFF. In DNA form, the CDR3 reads TGTGCCTGGGGACAGGGGACTGAAGCTTTCTTT.

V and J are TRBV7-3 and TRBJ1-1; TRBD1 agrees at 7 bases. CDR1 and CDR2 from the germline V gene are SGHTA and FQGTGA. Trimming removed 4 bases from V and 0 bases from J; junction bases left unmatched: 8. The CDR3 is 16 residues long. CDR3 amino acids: CASSSQGFPLNTEAFF. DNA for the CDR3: TGTGCCAGCAGCTCACAGGGGTTTCCCTTGAACACTGAAGCTTTCTTT.

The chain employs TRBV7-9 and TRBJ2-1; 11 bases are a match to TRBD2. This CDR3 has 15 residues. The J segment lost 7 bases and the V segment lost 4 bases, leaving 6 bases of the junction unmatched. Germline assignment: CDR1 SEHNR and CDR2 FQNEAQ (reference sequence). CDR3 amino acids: CASSSLAGGPNEQFF. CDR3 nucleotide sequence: TGTGCCAGCAGCTCCTTAGCGGGAGGGCCGAATGAGCAGTTCTTC.

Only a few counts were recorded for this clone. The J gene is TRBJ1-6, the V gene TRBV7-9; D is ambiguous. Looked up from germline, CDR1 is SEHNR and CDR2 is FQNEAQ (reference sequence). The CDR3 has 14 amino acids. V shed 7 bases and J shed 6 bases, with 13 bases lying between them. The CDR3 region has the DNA TGTGCCAGCACTTACCTCGGAGGTAATTCACCCCTCCACTTT. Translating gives CASTYLGGNSPLHF.

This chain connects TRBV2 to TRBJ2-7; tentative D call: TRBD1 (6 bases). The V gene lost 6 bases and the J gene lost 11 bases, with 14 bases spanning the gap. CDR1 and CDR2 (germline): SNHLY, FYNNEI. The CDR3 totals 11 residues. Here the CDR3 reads CASRQGLRKYF. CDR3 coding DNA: TGTGCCAGCAGACAGGGATTGAGGAAGTACTTC.

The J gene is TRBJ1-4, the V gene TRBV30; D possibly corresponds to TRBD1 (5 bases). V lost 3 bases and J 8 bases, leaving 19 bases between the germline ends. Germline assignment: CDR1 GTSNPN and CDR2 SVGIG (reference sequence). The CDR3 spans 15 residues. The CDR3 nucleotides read TGTGCCTGGAGACCACTGGGGAGGGGTAACGAAAAACTGTTTTTT. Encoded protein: CAWRPLGRGNEKLFF.